This T cell receptor (beta chain) originates from a study of blood T cell repertoires in COVID-19. Study details: Spain, Italy and the United States supplied samples that represented acute and convalescent COVID-19.

Sequencing used immunoSEQ multiplex PCR; TCRdb keeps in-frame clones, though not all of them. This table has approximately 440,000 clones, about 90% appearing once. This clone was seen a handful of times. Everyone who took part was roughly 18 to 89 years old, and they came from over 20 US areas. Clinical history as reported by participants underpinned cohort assignment. Among Cohort 3 donors, those recovered had two negative PCRs, clearance, or symptom resolution. Per the germline V gene, CDR1 is SQVTM and CDR2 is ANQGSEA. V was cut by 7 bases and J by 4 bases, with 13 bases left in between. This CDR3 is 12 amino acids long.

The specimen was PBMCs or T cells enriched from blood (not recorded which). The clonotype originates from a woman between 18 and 29 years old who had recovered from COVID-19. This sequence joins TRBV29-1 and TRBJ1-2; possible D gene TRBD1, 5 bases. This CDR3 reads CSGAGGGYGYTF. DNA for the CDR3: TGCAGCGGGGCCGGCGGGGGCTATGGCTACACCTTC.